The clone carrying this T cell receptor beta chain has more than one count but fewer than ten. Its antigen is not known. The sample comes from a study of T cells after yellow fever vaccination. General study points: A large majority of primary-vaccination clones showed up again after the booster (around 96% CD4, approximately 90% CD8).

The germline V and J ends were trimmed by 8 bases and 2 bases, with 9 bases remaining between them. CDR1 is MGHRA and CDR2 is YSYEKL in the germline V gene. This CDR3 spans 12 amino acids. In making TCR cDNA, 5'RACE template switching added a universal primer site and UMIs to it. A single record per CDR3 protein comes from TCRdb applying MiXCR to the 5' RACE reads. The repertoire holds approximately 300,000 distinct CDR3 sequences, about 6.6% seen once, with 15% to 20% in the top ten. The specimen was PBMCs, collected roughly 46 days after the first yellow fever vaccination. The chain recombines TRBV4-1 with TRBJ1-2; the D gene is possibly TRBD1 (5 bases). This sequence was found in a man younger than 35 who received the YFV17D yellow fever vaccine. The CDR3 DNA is TGCGCCAGCGGGGGACCAAACTATGGCTACACCTTC. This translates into CASGGPNYGYTF.